These 32 T cell receptor beta chains came from one sample sequenced in a study of PD-L1 blockade in urothelial cancer. The time point here: peripheral blood 6 weeks after treatment start. The protocol was immunoSEQ multiplex PCR, while the TCRdb copy is restricted to in-frame clones and leaves out a portion. The sample lists approximately 47,000 clones; 70% to 90% were seen once. The sequencing here drew on PBMCs, taken around atezolizumab (anti-PD-L1) treatment. Receptors originate from a man aged 65 to 79 with urothelial cancer.

This chain connects TRBV5-1 to TRBJ2-1; the match to TRBD2 covers 9 bases. CDR3 length equals 16 residues. J lost 3 bases, V lost 0 bases, and 4 bases had no gene match. Germline V gives CDR1 SGHRS, CDR2 YFSETQ. This CDR3 is CASSLAMTSGYNEQFF. CDR3 in DNA: TGCGCCAGCAGCTTGGCGATGACTAGCGGCTACAATGAGCAGTTCTTC.

This sequence joins TRBV7-2 and TRBJ1-2; TRBD1 might be the D (6 bases). CDR1 and CDR2 from the germline V gene are SGHTA and FQGNSA. V was shortened by 4 bases and J by 6 bases, with 9 bases between the two germline ends. CDR3 length: 12 residues. The CDR3 coding sequence is TGTGCCAGCAGCTCAGGGGCGGATGGCTACACCTTC. It yields the protein CASSSGADGYTF.

The rearrangement uses TRBV11-2 and TRBJ1-1, with D unresolved. The V end was cut by 0 bases, the J end by 4 bases, with 6 bases between. The CDR3 extends over 13 amino acids. Germline loops: CDR1 SGHAT, CDR2 FQNNGV. The CDR3, as DNA: TGTGCCAGCAGCTTAGAACAGTTCACTGAAGCTTTCTTT. It specifies CASSLEQFTEAFF.

The count of this clone is one. V gene TRBV11-3 combines with J gene TRBJ2-3; D gene unclear. This CDR3 is 14 amino acids long. Germline values: CDR1 SGHNT, CDR2 YENEEA. V lost 0 bases and J 0 bases, leaving 4 bases between the germline ends. The CDR3 sequence is CASSLEASTDTQYF. The CDR3 nucleotides read TGTGCCAGCAGCTTAGAGGCTAGCACAGATACGCAGTATTTT.

This chain connects TRBV19 to TRBJ2-1; D remains unclear. V gave up 6 bases and J gave up 0 bases, with 15 bases separating them. Per the germline V gene, CDR1 is LNHDA and CDR2 is SQIVND (reference sequence). The CDR3 covers 16 residues. DNA of the CDR3: TGTGCCAGTAGGACCTTAGCTTCCAGCTCCTACAATGAGCAGTTCTTC. This translates into CASRTLASSSYNEQFF.

This clone was counted between two and nine times. The gene calls are TRBV28 and TRBJ2-5; weak D call: TRBD1 (5 bases). V gave up 3 bases and J gave up 5 bases, with 13 bases separating them. Per germline, CDR1 MDHEN and CDR2 SYDVKM. The CDR3 has 14 amino acids. The chain's CDR3 is CASSFQGLMETQYF. CDR3 DNA sequence: TGTGCCAGCAGTTTTCAGGGCTTAATGGAGACCCAGTACTTC.

V and J are TRBV5-1 and TRBJ2-5; 10 positions agree with TRBD2. V lost 0 bases to trimming and J lost 8 bases; unmatched junction nucleotides: 4. Looked up from germline, CDR1 is SGHRS and CDR2 is YFSETQ. The CDR3 runs to 14 residues. CDR3 coding DNA: TGCGCCAGCAGCTTGGCTCTAGCGGGAGATACCCAGTACTTC. Translating gives CASSLALAGDTQYF. Looking up the rest from reference TRBV5-1 and TRBJ2-5 gives the full variable domain: KAGVTQTPRYLIKTRGQQVTLSCSPISGHRSVSWYQQTPGQGLQFLFEYFSETQRNKGNFPGRFSGRQFSNSRSEMNVSTLELGDSALYLCASSLALAGDTQYFGPGTRLLVL.

Of note for this clone: The germline gene is not matched at one end of the junction; a read error may be the cause. The rearrangement uses TRBV7-7 and TRBJ2-5; 10 bases align to TRBD1. Germline CDR1 is SSHAT and CDR2 is FNYEAQ (reference sequence). The CDR3 has 15 amino acids. The CDR3 sequence is CASSLGGDRGETQYF. Here the CDR3 DNA reads TGTGCTAGCAGCTTAGGAGGGGACAGGGGAGAGACCCAGTACTTC. The variable domain in full, with the rest retrieved from reference TRBV7-7 and TRBJ2-5, is GAGVSQSPRYKVTKRGQDVTLRCDPISSHATLYWYQQALGQGPEFLTYFNYEAQPDKSGLPSDRFSAERPEGSISTLTIQRTEQRDSAMYRCASSLGGDRGETQYFGPGTRLLVL.

V and J are TRBV9 and TRBJ2-3, with D perhaps matching TRBD1 (5 bases). Germline CDR1 SGDLS, CDR2 YYNGEE. V was trimmed by 2 bases and J by 4 bases, leaving 11 bases between them. The CDR3 runs to 14 residues. CDR3 amino acids: CASSVQGIADTQYF. In nucleotides, the CDR3 is TGTGCCAGCAGCGTTCAGGGAATCGCAGATACGCAGTATTTT. Based on the CDR3 plus reference TRBV9 and TRBJ2-3, the full variable domain is DSGVTQTPKHLITATGQRVTLRCSPRSGDLSVYWYQQSLDQGLQFLIQYYNGEERAKGNILERFSAQQFPDLHSELNLSSLELGDSALYFCASSVQGIADTQYFGPGTRLTVL.

The genes are TRBV29-1 and TRBJ2-7; the match to TRBD2 covers 10 bases. Trimming removed 6 bases from V and 3 bases from J; junction bases left unmatched: 5. Germline-derived CDR1 and CDR2 are SQVTM and ANQGSEA. CDR3 length: 13 residues. Written as DNA, the CDR3 is TGCAGCGTCAGAGCGGGAGGGGGCTACGAGCAGTACTTC. This gives the protein CSVRAGGGYEQYF.

The V gene is TRBV5-1, the J gene TRBJ2-1; the match to TRBD2 covers 9 bases. The CDR3 loop spans 15 amino acids. V was pared by 1 base and J by 9 bases, with 8 bases of the junction left unmatched. The germline gives CDR1 SGHRS, CDR2 YFSETQ. This chain's CDR3 is CASSLTAGGLGEQFF. CDR3 DNA sequence: TGCGCCAGCAGCTTGACTGCGGGGGGGTTGGGTGAGCAGTTCTTC.

This CDR3 is CASMGLAGGPGYNEQFF. As DNA, the CDR3 is TGTGCCAGCATGGGACTAGCGGGAGGGCCGGGCTACAATGAGCAGTTCTTC. The chain couples TRBV28 to TRBJ2-1; 16 nucleotides align to TRBD2. Germline V gives CDR1 MDHEN, CDR2 SYDVKM. CDR3 length: 17 amino acids. V shed 7 bases, J shed 3 bases, and the junction held 6 bases outside the gene matches.

The chain is built from TRBV13 and TRBJ2-1; TRBD1 matches at 9 bases. This CDR3 has 14 residues. Germline V gene lookup returns CDR1 PRHDT and CDR2 FYEKMQ (reference sequence). Trimming removed 5 bases from V and 7 bases from J; junction bases left unmatched: 6. The CDR3 protein is CASSPQGARNEQFF. In DNA, the CDR3 is TGTGCCAGCAGCCCACAGGGGGCGCGGAATGAGCAGTTCTTC.

The chain is built from TRBV27 and TRBJ1-4; D is perhaps TRBD1 (5 bases). Germline CDR1 reads MNHEY; CDR2 reads SMNVEV (reference sequence). The CDR3 runs to 13 residues. The CDR3, as DNA: TGTCCCTATGGAGGGGTAACTAATGAAAAACTGTTTTTT. Amino acids: CPYGGVTNEKLFF. Based on the CDR3 plus reference TRBV27 and TRBJ1-4, the full variable domain is EAQVTQNPRYLITVTGKKLTVTCSQNMNHEYMSWYRQDPGLGLRQIYYSMNVEVTDKGDVPEGYKVSRKEKRNFPLILESPSPNQTSLYFCPYGGVTNEKLFFGSGTQLSVL.

V and J are TRBV18 and TRBJ2-1; D might be TRBD2 (6 bases). Trimming removed 0 bases at V and 3 bases at J, with 12 bases between. The CDR3 length is 16 residues. The germline CDR1 and CDR2 sequences are KGHSH and LQKENI. As DNA, the CDR3 is TGTGCCAGCTCACCACCCTCCTCGCGGGGCTACAATGAGCAGTTCTTC. It encodes CASSPPSSRGYNEQFF.

This rearrangement joins TRBV7-3 to TRBJ1-1; D is unclear. This CDR3 contains 13 residues. Trimming removed 4 bases at V and 1 base at J, with 7 bases between. In germline, CDR1 is SGHTA, CDR2 FQGTGA. The CDR3 region is CASSSYTNTEAFF. CDR3 nucleotides: TGTGCCAGCAGCTCCTATACGAACACTGAAGCTTTCTTT.

J is TRBJ1-4 and V is TRBV28; D is unclear. The CDR3 runs 14 residues. Trimming cost V 10 bases and J 9 bases, with 21 bases left between them. CDR1 is MDHEN and CDR2 is SYDVKM in the germline V gene. The CDR3 here is CAIRPQSGGKKLFF. CDR3 DNA: TGTGCCATCCGGCCCCAGTCAGGCGGGAAAAAACTGTTTTTT.

The chain links TRBV9 to TRBJ1-2; TRBD1 aligns across 10 bases. CDR1 SGDLS and CDR2 YYNGEE come from the germline V gene. The CDR3 totals 16 residues. V dropped 2 bases and J dropped 8; count of bases not matched to a gene: 12. The CDR3 loop is CASSVSDRGNQEGYTF. CDR3 coding DNA: TGTGCCAGCAGCGTCTCGGACAGGGGGAACCAAGAAGGCTACACCTTC.

The chain links TRBV18 to TRBJ2-2; possibly TRBD2 for D (5 bases). The CDR3 sequence is 16 residues long. Between the trimmed V and J ends, which lost 2 bases and 4 bases, there was a span of 14 bases. Germline CDR1 and CDR2: KGHSH and LQKENI. The chain's CDR3 is CASSPRSAAGTGELFF. CDR3 sequence (DNA): TGTGCCAGCTCACCAAGGTCAGCCGCGGGCACCGGGGAGCTGTTTTTT.

The chain combines TRBV11-3 with TRBJ2-5; 8 positions match TRBD2. CDR3 length equals 15 residues. V lost 1 base, J lost 4 bases, and 5 bases stayed unmatched. CDR1 is SGHNT and CDR2 is YENEEA in the germline V gene. CDR3 amino acids: CASSLGRTSRETQYF. The CDR3 DNA sequence: TGTGCCAGCAGCTTAGGTCGGACTAGCCGAGAGACCCAGTACTTC.

The V and J genes are TRBV28 and TRBJ2-2, with 11 bases identical to TRBD2. The V segment lost 5 bases and the J segment 2 bases; nucleotides outside the gene matches: 7. This CDR3 is 17 amino acids long. The germline CDR1 and CDR2 sequences are MDHEN and SYDVKM. The CDR3 coding sequence is TGTGCCAGCAGTGAGTTGGGACTAGCGGCCAACACCGGGGAGCTGTTTTTT. Protein product: CASSELGLAANTGELFF.

This clone appeared a single time. This chain links TRBV6-1 with TRBJ1-1; 7 bases fit TRBD1. Germline assignment: CDR1 MNHNS and CDR2 SASEGT. CDR3 size: 14 residues. Unmatched junction bases numbered 2, after V lost 1 base and J lost 3 bases. For the CDR3, the DNA is TGTGCCAGCAGTGAAGGGACAGGCGACACTGAAGCTTTCTTT. Protein: CASSEGTGDTEAFF.

In this sample, this clone is medium-sized. This chain links TRBV7-9 with TRBJ2-7; a possible D gene is TRBD2 (6 bases). The CDR3 contains 16 residues. Germline loops: CDR1 SEHNR, CDR2 FQNEAQ (reference sequence). Trimming removed 0 bases from V and 2 bases from J, with 14 bases in between. The CDR3 reads CASSLAKAGRPYEQYF. In DNA form, the CDR3 reads TGTGCCAGCAGCTTAGCGAAGGCGGGAAGGCCCTACGAGCAGTACTTC.

This clone was counted a few times. The J gene is TRBJ1-2, the V gene TRBV28, with D possibly being TRBD1 (5 bases). CDR3 length equals 13 residues. Germline V gene data show CDR1 as MDHEN and CDR2 as SYDVKM. Trimming cost V 3 bases and J 4 bases, with 9 bases left between them. Here the CDR3 reads CASSLAGGYGYTF. In nucleotides, the CDR3 is TGTGCCAGCAGTTTGGCGGGGGGCTATGGCTACACCTTC.

The chain carries TRBV6-1 and TRBJ1-3; 7 nucleotides align to TRBD1. In germline, CDR1 is MNHNS, CDR2 SASEGT. The CDR3 consists of 14 residues. Trimming took 6 bases from V and 4 from J; bases not matched to a gene: 6. This chain's CDR3 is CASSETGAGNTIYF. The CDR3 DNA reads as TGTGCCAGCAGCGAAACAGGGGCAGGAAACACCATATATTTT.

This sequence joins TRBV2 and TRBJ2-1; 9 nucleotides match TRBD1. CDR1 is SNHLY, CDR2 FYNNEI, per germline. The CDR3 is made up of 17 amino acids. Trimming took 7 bases from V and 2 from J; bases not matched to a gene: 12. DNA of the CDR3: TGTGCCAGCACCGCCCTTACGGACAGGGGTACCTACAATGAGCAGTTCTTC. Translated: CASTALTDRGTYNEQFF. Filled out from reference TRBV2 and TRBJ2-1, the complete variable domain reads EPEVTQTPSHQVTQMGQEVILRCVPISNHLYFYWYRQILGQKVEFLVSFYNNEISEKSEIFDDQFSVERPDGSNFTLKIRSTKLEDSAMYFCASTALTDRGTYNEQFFGPGTRLTVL.

CDR3 region: CASSPRQGLSYEQYF. The CDR3 DNA follows: TGTGCCAGCAGTCCAAGACAGGGCCTCAGCTACGAGCAGTACTTC. This sequence joins TRBV6-1 and TRBJ2-7; 7 bases agree with TRBD1. The CDR3 consists of 15 residues. After removal of 5 bases from V and 3 bases from J, the junction contained 10 bases not matched to a gene. Germline V lookup: CDR1 MNHNS, CDR2 SASEGT.

The chain uses TRBV2 and TRBJ2-3; no clear D. Germline loops: CDR1 SNHLY, CDR2 FYNNEI. This CDR3 is 16 amino acids long. V lost 7 bases and J 2 bases, leaving 19 bases between the germline ends. As DNA, the CDR3 is TGTGCCAGCACTGAGGCATTGACTCCTTCCACAGATACGCAGTATTTT. Protein product: CASTEALTPSTDTQYF.

About this clone: One end of the junction is discordant with germline, which a read error may explain. This chain joins TRBV7-7 and TRBJ2-2; no definite D call. Germline CDR1 and CDR2: SSHAT and FNYEAQ (reference sequence). CDR3 length equals 13 residues. Here the CDR3 reads CASSLRVAGELFF. The CDR3 nucleotides are TGTGCTAGCAGCTTACGGGTTGCCGGGGAGCTGTTTTTT.

The gene calls are TRBV5-1 and TRBJ2-2; TRBD1 might be the D (6 bases). The CDR3 is 16 residues long. Deletions cut 0 bases from V and 1 base from J, with 10 bases between. The germline gives CDR1 SGHRS, CDR2 YFSETQ. CDR3: CASSLERTVNTGELFF. The CDR3 coding sequence is TGCGCCAGCAGCTTGGAAAGGACAGTGAACACCGGGGAGCTGTTTTTT. The variable domain in full, with the rest retrieved from reference TRBV5-1 and TRBJ2-2, is KAGVTQTPRYLIKTRGQQVTLSCSPISGHRSVSWYQQTPGQGLQFLFEYFSETQRNKGNFPGRFSGRQFSNSRSEMNVSTLELGDSALYLCASSLERTVNTGELFFGEGSRLTVL.

J is TRBJ1-5 and V is TRBV19; the D gene is possibly TRBD1 (6 bases). V lost 9 bases and J 3 bases, leaving 12 bases between the germline ends. Germline V gives CDR1 LNHDA, CDR2 SQIVND (reference sequence). The CDR3 runs to 13 residues. The CDR3 here is CASRTELNQPQHF. The CDR3 DNA follows: TGTGCCAGCAGGACAGAGCTCAATCAGCCCCAGCATTTT. Combining the CDR3 with reference TRBV19 and TRBJ1-5 gives the whole variable domain DGGITQSPKYLFRKEGQNVTLSCEQNLNHDAMYWYRQDPGQGLRLIYYSQIVNDFQKGDIAEGYSVSREKKESFPLTVTSAQKNPTAFYLCASRTELNQPQHFGDGTRLSIL.

The chain has TRBV10-2 and TRBJ1-5; D remains ambiguous. The CDR3 consists of 14 residues. The germline V gene encodes CDR1 WSHSY and CDR2 SAAADI. V shed 10 bases and J shed 1 base, with 14 bases lying between them. The CDR3 here is CATWPGSSNQPQHF. As DNA, the CDR3 is TGCGCCACCTGGCCGGGATCGAGCAATCAGCCCCAGCATTTT.